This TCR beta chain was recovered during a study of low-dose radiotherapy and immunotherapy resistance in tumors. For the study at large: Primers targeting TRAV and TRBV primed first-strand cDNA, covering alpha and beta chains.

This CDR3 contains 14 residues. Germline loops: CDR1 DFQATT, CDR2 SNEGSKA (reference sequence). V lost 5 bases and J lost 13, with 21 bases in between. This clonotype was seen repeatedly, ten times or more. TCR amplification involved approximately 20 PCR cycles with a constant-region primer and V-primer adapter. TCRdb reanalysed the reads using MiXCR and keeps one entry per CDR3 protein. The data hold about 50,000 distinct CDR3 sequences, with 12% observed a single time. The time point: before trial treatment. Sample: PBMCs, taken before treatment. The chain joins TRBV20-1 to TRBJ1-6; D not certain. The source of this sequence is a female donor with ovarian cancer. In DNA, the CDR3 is TGCAGTGCTCCTGAGACTTCCCCAACCGGTCCCCTCCACTTT. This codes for CSAPETSPTGPLHF.